A selection of T cell receptor beta chains follows, all from one sample in a study of blood T cell repertoires in COVID-19. Sequenced by immunoSEQ multiplex PCR; TCRdb stores in-frame clones only, minus some. Of 180,000 or so clones detected, around 80% appear once; the ten largest clones hold around an eighth. The sample was peripheral blood. The receptors come from a man aged 45-65 years who had recovered from COVID-19. CDR3s include the opening cysteine and the closing phenylalanine or tryptophan. The D gene is left open where the match is weak. Clone sizes are given selectively: once, few, many, or a class where the clone is expanded.

j_call v_call clone_size d_call cdr3_aa cdr3_nt
TRBJ1-1 TRBV29-1 once NA CSVEPGDSPVDLFMNTEAFF TGCAGCGTTGAGCCCGGGGACTCCCCAGTAGATTTGTTCATGAACACTGAAGCTTTCTTT
TRBJ2-2 TRBV9 NA TRBD2 CASSHRGTSGRINTGELFF TGTGCCAGCAGCCATAGGGGGACTAGCGGGAGGATTAACACCGGGGAGCTGTTTTTT
TRBJ2-7 TRBV30 few NA CAWSAVSYEQYF TGTGCCTGGAGCGCAGTCTCCTACGAGCAGTACTTC
TRBJ2-7 TRBV29-1 once TRBD1 CSVADRWEQYF TGCAGCGTTGCGGACAGGTGGGAGCAGTACTTC
TRBJ2-5 TRBV6-6 NA NA CASSYIIWGLQETQYF TGTGCCAGCAGTTATATTATATGGGGGCTCCAAGAGACCCAGTACTTC
TRBJ2-1 TRBV4-3 NA TRBD2 CASSQDLIAGGHNEQFF TGCGCCAGCAGCCAAGATCTTATAGCGGGAGGCCACAATGAGCAGTTCTTC
TRBJ1-3 TRBV9 NA TRBD1 CASNRQGADTIYF TGTGCCAGCAACCGACAGGGGGCGGACACCATATATTTT
TRBJ1-2 TRBV30 NA TRBD1 CASGGMNYGYTF TGTGCCTCAGGGGGAATGAACTATGGCTACACCTTC
TRBJ2-7 TRBV29-1 NA TRBD1 CSARTGGSGQYF TGCAGCGCCCGGACAGGGGGCTCTGGGCAGTACTTC
TRBJ2-3 TRBV27 NA TRBD2 CASSLLGGLGTDTQYF TGTGCCAGCAGTTTATTAGGCGGACTAGGCACAGATACGCAGTATTTT
TRBJ1-4 TRBV21-1 NA NA CASSKRRGTTNEKLFF TGTGCCAGCAGCAAAAGGAGGGGCACAACTAATGAAAAACTGTTTTTT
TRBJ1-5 TRBV7-2 NA TRBD1 CASSSRYPFGQAYNQPQHF TGTGCCAGCAGCTCCCGTTACCCCTTCGGACAGGCGTATAATCAGCCCCAGCATTTT
TRBJ1-5 TRBV19 few TRBD1 CASSTYDRGFRNQPQHF TGTGCCAGTAGTACCTACGACAGGGGTTTTCGCAATCAGCCCCAGCATTTT
TRBJ2-7 TRBV27 NA NA CASSLSGEGTYEQYF TGTGCCAGCAGTTTATCGGGTGAGGGCACCTACGAGCAGTACTTC
TRBJ2-1 TRBV19 NA NA CASSMYSYNEQFF TGTGCCAGTAGTATGTACAGCTACAATGAGCAGTTCTTC
TRBJ1-1 TRBV6-5 NA NA CASSRGGTEAFF TGTGCCAGCAGTAGAGGGGGCACTGAAGCTTTCTTT
TRBJ2-4 TRBV9 NA TRBD2 CASSSGLGLNIQYF TGTGCCAGCAGCTCAGGACTAGGGTTGAACATTCAGTACTTC
TRBJ1-4 TRBV3-1/TRBV3-2 NA TRBD1 CASSLRGPNEKLFF TGTGCCAGCAGCCTCAGGGGGCCGAATGAAAAACTGTTTTTT
TRBJ1-4 TRBV9 NA NA CASSVEGGTNEKLFF TGTGCCAGCAGCGTAGAAGGGGGAACTAATGAAAAACTGTTTTTT
TRBJ2-7 TRBV7-2 few TRBD2 CASSPGRGRTYEQYF TGTGCCAGCAGCCCGGGGAGGGGCAGAACCTACGAGCAGTACTTC
TRBJ2-2 TRBV18 NA NA CASSPPHPGGPRAGELFF TGTGCCAGCTCACCACCTCACCCCGGCGGTCCTCGGGCCGGGGAGCTGTTTTTT
TRBJ2-7 TRBV19 NA NA CASRLSAGDYEQYF TGTGCCAGTAGACTCTCGGCAGGGGATTACGAGCAGTACTTC
TRBJ1-3 TRBV5-5 NA NA CASSLGSQGVGNTIYF TGTGCCAGCAGCTTAGGTTCGCAGGGTGTTGGAAACACCATATATTTT
TRBJ1-2 TRBV19 NA TRBD1 CASTMDRDYGYTF TGTGCCAGTACCATGGACAGGGACTATGGCTACACCTTC
TRBJ1-4 TRBV5-1 few TRBD1 CASSPLTGNEKLFF TGCGCCAGCAGCCCCCTGACAGGGAATGAAAAACTGTTTTTT
TRBJ2-1 TRBV2 NA NA CASNKMRDEQFF TGTGCCAGCAATAAAATGAGGGATGAGCAGTTCTTC
TRBJ2-2 TRBV5-8 NA NA CASSFLDYANTGELFF TGTGCCAGCAGCTTCCTGGACTACGCGAACACCGGGGAGCTGTTTTTT
TRBJ2-3 TRBV19 NA NA CASRPKGSDTQYF TGTGCCAGTAGGCCCAAGGGGTCAGATACGCAGTATTTT
TRBJ2-6 TRBV5-1 NA NA CASSVGIPEQGLLSGANVLTF TGCGCCAGCAGCGTGGGCATCCCAGAACAGGGTTTATTATCTGGGGCCAACGTCCTGACTTTC
TRBJ1-5 TRBV18 NA TRBD1 CASSPGDSSNQPQHF TGTGCCAGCTCACCCGGGGACAGTAGCAATCAGCCCCAGCATTTT